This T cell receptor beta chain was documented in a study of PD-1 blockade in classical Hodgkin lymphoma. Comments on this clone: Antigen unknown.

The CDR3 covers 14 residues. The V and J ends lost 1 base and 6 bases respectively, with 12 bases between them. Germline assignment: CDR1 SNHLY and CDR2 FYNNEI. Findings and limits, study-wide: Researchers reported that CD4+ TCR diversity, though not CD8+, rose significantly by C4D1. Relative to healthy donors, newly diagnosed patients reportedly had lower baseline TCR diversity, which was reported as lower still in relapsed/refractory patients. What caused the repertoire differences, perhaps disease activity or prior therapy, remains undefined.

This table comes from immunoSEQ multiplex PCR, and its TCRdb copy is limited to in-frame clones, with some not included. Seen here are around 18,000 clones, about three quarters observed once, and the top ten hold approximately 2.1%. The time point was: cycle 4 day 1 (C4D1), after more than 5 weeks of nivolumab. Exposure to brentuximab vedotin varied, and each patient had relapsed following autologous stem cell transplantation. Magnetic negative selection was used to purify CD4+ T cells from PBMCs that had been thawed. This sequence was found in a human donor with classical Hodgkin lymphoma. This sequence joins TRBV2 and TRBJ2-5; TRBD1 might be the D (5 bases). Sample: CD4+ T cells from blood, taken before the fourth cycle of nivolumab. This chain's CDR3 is CASSEVRGLQTQYF. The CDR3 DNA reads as TGTGCCAGCAGTGAAGTAAGGGGTTTACAGACCCAGTACTTC.